A single sample gave rise to the 30 T cell receptor beta chains below, sequenced in a study of blood T cell repertoires in COVID-19 (dated by TCRdb to 2018 to 2020). The library was made by the immunoSEQ multiplex PCR assay. Not all clones reach the TCRdb copy of this immuneACCESS table, which keeps in-frame sequences only. Checked studies attribute under half of the gap to unresolved V genes and leave the rest unexplained. This sample holds around 230,000 clones; roughly 89% were observed only once. 10% of the sample is taken by the ten largest. The material sequenced was PBMCs or T cells enriched from blood (not recorded which). The receptors stem from a man aged 18 to 29 with acute COVID-19.

The gene calls are TRBV28 and TRBJ1-2; D uncertain. The V end was cut by 8 bases, the J end by 8 bases, with 15 bases between. Germline V gives CDR1 MDHEN, CDR2 SYDVKM. The CDR3 covers 12 residues. The CDR3 coding sequence is TGTGCCAGCGCACCCGCAGGTGGGGGCTACACCTTC. Amino acids: CASAPAGGGYTF.

The rearrangement uses TRBV2 and TRBJ1-5; TRBD1 matches at 7 bases. The germline V gene has CDR1 SNHLY and CDR2 FYNNEI. CDR3 length equals 14 residues. V gave up 3 bases and J gave up 7 bases; unmatched junction bases: 6. The CDR3 nucleotides are TGTGCCAGCAGTGACCGGACAGGCCGGCAGCCCCAGCATTTT. Its protein is CASSDRTGRQPQHF.

The chain employs TRBV13 and TRBJ2-7; TRBD2 is a possible D gene (5 bases). Trimming stripped 6 bases from V and 0 bases from J, with 15 bases between. The CDR3 runs to 15 residues. Germline V CDR1 and CDR2: PRHDT, FYEKMQ (reference sequence). CDR3 nucleotide sequence: TGTGCCAGCAGTATCGCGGGTCCCAGCTCCTACGAGCAGTACTTC. This codes for CASSIAGPSSYEQYF.

This clone was detected a few times. The chain is built from TRBV12-3 or TRBV12-4 and TRBJ1-1; tentative D call: TRBD1 (5 bases). The CDR3 sequence is 12 residues long. V lost 1 base, J lost 9 bases, and 9 bases lay in between. The CDR3 here is CASSLGRQKAFF. CDR3 coding DNA: TGTGCCAGCAGTTTAGGCAGACAGAAAGCTTTCTTT.

V gene TRBV19 combines with J gene TRBJ1-5; tentatively, D is TRBD1 (6 bases). The germline V and J ends were trimmed by 5 bases and 6 bases, with 11 bases remaining between them. CDR1 is LNHDA and CDR2 is SQIVND in the germline V gene (reference sequence). The CDR3 contains 13 residues. The CDR3 is CASSARGGQPQHF. The CDR3 region has the DNA TGTGCCAGTAGTGCGAGGGGGGGTCAGCCCCAGCATTTT.

The chain is built from TRBV30 and TRBJ1-5; maybe TRBD1 (5 bases). This CDR3 has 16 residues. Germline V CDR1 and CDR2: GTSNPN, SVGIG (reference sequence). With 0 bases removed from V and 0 bases from J, the gap between germline ends came to 12 bases. The CDR3 bases are TGTGCCTGGAGTGTACATTCACAGGCTAGCAATCAGCCCCAGCATTTT. It specifies CAWSVHSQASNQPQHF.

This sequence joins TRBV13 and TRBJ2-1; 11 bases fit TRBD2. This CDR3 is built from 16 residues. Germline V gene data show CDR1 as PRHDT and CDR2 as FYEKMQ (reference sequence). J lost 7 bases, V lost 0 bases, and 5 bases had no gene match. CDR3 in amino acids: CASSLGVIAGGNEQFF. In nucleotides, the CDR3 is TGTGCCAGCAGCTTAGGAGTCATAGCGGGGGGGAATGAGCAGTTCTTC. The whole variable domain, filled in from reference TRBV13 and TRBJ2-1, reads AAGVIQSPRHLIKEKRETATLKCYPIPRHDTVYWYQQGPGQDPQFLISFYEKMQSDKGSIPDRFSAQQFSDYHSELNMSSLELGDSALYFCASSLGVIAGGNEQFFGPGTRLTVL.

This chain links TRBV10-3 with TRBJ1-4, with D tentatively TRBD1 (5 bases). Trimming left V 10 bases short and J 6 bases short, with 12 bases between. This CDR3 spans 12 amino acids. CDR1 and CDR2 from the germline V gene are ENHRY and SYGVKD. The CDR3 DNA follows: TGTGCCAGTCAGGGATTCGATGAAAAACTGTTTTTT. Translated, it gives CASQGFDEKLFF.

The rearrangement links TRBV28 to TRBJ2-1; D call uncertain. The germline V and J ends were trimmed by 2 bases and 13 bases, with 12 bases remaining between them. Germline V gives CDR1 MDHEN, CDR2 SYDVKM. The CDR3 consists of 12 residues. CDR3 residues: CASSLPLGPQFF. The CDR3 DNA reads TGTGCCAGCAGTTTACCCCTAGGTCCACAGTTCTTC.

The V and J genes are TRBV27 and TRBJ2-3; possible D gene TRBD2, 5 bases. The CDR3 has 14 amino acids. The germline V gene encodes CDR1 MNHEY and CDR2 SMNVEV (reference sequence). Trimming took off 2 bases at V and 5 bases at J, with 11 bases between the two ends. CDR3 bases: TGTGCCAGCAGTTTAGGAGTCCGGGGAGATACGCAGTATTTT. Amino acid sequence: CASSLGVRGDTQYF.

This clone was found once. The rearrangement links TRBV5-1 to TRBJ2-5; 7 bases line up with TRBD2. With 5 bases clipped from V and 5 bases from J, the junction kept 9 bases outside the gene matches. CDR3 length: 14 residues. The germline CDR1 and CDR2 sequences are SGHRS and YFSETQ. The chain's CDR3 is CASSLERELETQYF. The CDR3 DNA reads as TGCGCCAGCAGTTTAGAGCGGGAACTGGAGACCCAGTACTTC.

V gene TRBV5-4 combines with J gene TRBJ1-2, with TRBD1 matching 8 bases. V gave up 5 bases and J gave up 4 bases; unmatched junction bases: 13. Germline loops: CDR1 SGHNT, CDR2 YYREEE (reference sequence). The length of the CDR3 is 16 residues. This CDR3 reads CASSSDREGGFYGYTF. The CDR3 nucleotides read TGTGCCAGCAGTTCGGACAGGGAGGGAGGTTTCTATGGCTACACCTTC.

This rearrangement joins TRBV4-1 to TRBJ2-2; D is possibly TRBD1 (6 bases). Germline V lookup: CDR1 MGHRA, CDR2 YSYEKL. The CDR3 runs 14 residues. Trimming took off 5 bases at V and 5 bases at J, with 12 bases between the two ends. CDR3 region: CASSDTGLTGELFF. The CDR3 nucleotides read TGCGCCAGCAGCGATACAGGGTTAACCGGGGAGCTGTTTTTT.

The chain recombines TRBV9 with TRBJ2-3; TRBD2 agrees at 8 bases. The J segment lost 5 bases and the V segment lost 0 bases, leaving 8 bases of the junction unmatched. This CDR3 is 16 amino acids long. Looked up from germline, CDR1 is SGDLS and CDR2 is YYNGEE. The CDR3 nucleotides read TGTGCCAGCAGCGTAGTAGGAGCGGGAGCCCGAGATACGCAGTATTTT. Its protein is CASSVVGAGARDTQYF.

This chain joins TRBV4-3 and TRBJ1-2, with TRBD1 matching over 7 bases. V lost 0 bases, J lost 8 bases, and 9 bases stayed unmatched. The V gene's germline CDR1 is LGHNA and CDR2 YSLEER. The CDR3 is 15 amino acids. CDR3 protein: CASSQDAGGSTGYTF. CDR3 DNA: TGCGCCAGCAGCCAAGATGCAGGGGGGAGCACCGGCTACACCTTC.

This clone was counted a few times. The chain uses TRBV4-1 and TRBJ2-7; D uncertain. The CDR3 sequence is 14 residues long. Germline CDR1 is MGHRA and CDR2 is YSYEKL. Trimming took off 0 bases at V and 2 bases at J, with 8 bases between the two ends. The CDR3 DNA reads TGCGCCAGCAGCCAAGATCCAGAAACCTACGAGCAGTACTTC. Its translation: CASSQDPETYEQYF.

This clone has a single count. V and J are TRBV7-2 and TRBJ2-1; TRBD1 matches at 7 bases. Germline CDR1 reads SGHTA; CDR2 reads FQGNSA. The V and J ends lost 3 bases and 8 bases, in that order; junction bases with no gene match: 10. This CDR3 contains 15 residues. The CDR3 region is CASSLAGGGFYEQFF. Here the CDR3 DNA reads TGTGCCAGCAGCTTGGCAGGGGGTGGATTCTATGAGCAGTTCTTC.

J is TRBJ1-5 and V is TRBV28, with 7 bases lining up with TRBD1. The germline gives CDR1 MDHEN, CDR2 SYDVKM. The CDR3 is 20 amino acids. V dropped 9 bases and J dropped 0; count of bases not matched to a gene: 23. The chain's CDR3 is CASFTRIGTVKRFSNQPQHF. CDR3 coding DNA: TGTGCCAGTTTTACCCGAATCGGGACAGTCAAAAGGTTTAGCAATCAGCCCCAGCATTTT.

Here the CDR3 DNA reads TGTGCCAGCAGCCAAGTGACAGGGGGTGGCTACACCTTC. It is translated as CASSQVTGGGYTF. The chain combines TRBV14 with TRBJ1-2; 9 nucleotides match TRBD1. Trimming removed 1 base from V and 7 bases from J; junction bases left unmatched: 1. The CDR3 totals 13 residues. Per the germline V gene, CDR1 is SGHDN and CDR2 is FVKESK.

For the CDR3, the DNA is TGTGCCAGCAGCGGACAGGGAAACACCATATATTTT. Its protein is CASSGQGNTIYF. This rearrangement joins TRBV7-6 to TRBJ1-3, with D tentatively TRBD1 (6 bases). The V end lost 5 bases, the J end lost 4 bases, and 6 bases lay between the germline ends. CDR3 length: 12 amino acids. In germline, CDR1 is SGHVS, CDR2 FNYEAQ.

J is TRBJ2-5 and V is TRBV28; 8 nucleotides match TRBD1. The trim removed 3 bases at V and 5 bases at J, leaving 5 bases unmatched. Per the germline V gene, CDR1 is MDHEN and CDR2 is SYDVKM. The CDR3 runs to 14 residues. The CDR3 region has the DNA TGTGCCAGCAGTTTGACAGGGGAGAAGGAGACCCAGTACTTC. Protein sequence: CASSLTGEKETQYF.

The V gene is TRBV3-1 (or the pseudogene TRBV3-2), the J gene TRBJ2-5; 8 bases line up with TRBD1. Germline CDR1 and CDR2: LGHDT and YNNKEL (reference sequence). V dropped 4 bases and J dropped 3; count of bases not matched to a gene: 10. The CDR3 covers 16 residues. In nucleotides, the CDR3 is TGTGCCAGCAGCCCGTTCCCGGGACAGGAAAAAGAGACCCAGTACTTC. This sequence encodes CASSPFPGQEKETQYF.

V gene TRBV28 combines with J gene TRBJ1-6; D remains ambiguous. The germline CDR1 and CDR2 sequences are MDHEN and SYDVKM. The V and J ends lost 3 bases and 12 bases respectively, with 9 bases between them. This CDR3 spans 12 amino acids. The CDR3 DNA reads TGTGCCAGCAGTTTGAGAGGCGGACCCCTCCACTTT. This gives the protein CASSLRGGPLHF.

The chain is built from TRBV28 and TRBJ1-5; no clear D. Trimming shortened V by 2 bases and J by 3 bases, and 5 bases separated the two germline ends. The CDR3 covers 13 residues. Germline CDR1 reads MDHEN; CDR2 reads SYDVKM. For the CDR3, the DNA is TGTGCCAGCAGTTTACAGTTCAATCAGCCCCAGCATTTT. Amino acids: CASSLQFNQPQHF.

The chain combines TRBV3-1 (or the pseudogene TRBV3-2) with TRBJ1-5, with D possibly matching TRBD1 (6 bases). Germline CDR1 and CDR2: LGHDT and YNNKEL (reference sequence). V lost 3 bases, J lost 10 bases, and 16 bases lay in between. This CDR3 spans 14 amino acids. The CDR3 DNA is TGTGCCAGCAGCCAGTACAGGGAGACGGGTCCCCAGCATTTT. It yields the protein CASSQYRETGPQHF.

The chain joins TRBV5-1 to TRBJ1-1; D unclear. The germline V and J ends were trimmed by 4 bases and 5 bases, with 12 bases remaining between them. CDR1 is SGHRS and CDR2 is YFSETQ in the germline V gene. CDR3 length: 13 amino acids. The CDR3 protein is CASSPPAGTEAFF. The CDR3 DNA sequence: TGCGCCAGCAGCCCGCCCGCGGGTACTGAAGCTTTCTTT.

The chain combines TRBV28 with TRBJ2-7; 12 nucleotides match TRBD2. The CDR3 spans 17 residues. Per the germline V gene, CDR1 is MDHEN and CDR2 is SYDVKM. After removal of 6 bases from V and 1 base from J, the junction contained 10 bases not matched to a gene. The CDR3 DNA reads TGTGCCAGCAGACCCGGGACTAGCGGGCGATATTCCTACGAGCAGTACTTC. Translation: CASRPGTSGRYSYEQYF.

The CDR3 loop reads CASRMVSGGEDTQYF. CDR3 coding DNA: TGTGCCAGCAGGATGGTGAGCGGGGGGGAAGATACGCAGTATTTT. The chain links TRBV7-9 to TRBJ2-3, with 10 bases that match TRBD2. The CDR3 is 15 amino acids. With 6 bases clipped from V and 5 bases from J, the junction kept 8 bases outside the gene matches. Looked up from germline, CDR1 is SEHNR and CDR2 is FQNEAQ (reference sequence). Full variable domain (remainder filled in from reference TRBV7-9 and TRBJ2-3): DTGVSQNPRHKITKRGQNVTFRCDPISEHNRLYWYRQTLGQGPEFLTYFQNEAQLEKSRLLSDRFSAERPKGSFSTLEIQRTEQGDSAMYLCASRMVSGGEDTQYFGPGTRLTVL.

DNA of the CDR3: TGCGCCAGCAGCCAGACCGTCAGACAGAACATGAACACTGAAGCTTTCTTT. This codes for CASSQTVRQNMNTEAFF. V usage is TRBV4-1 and J usage is TRBJ1-1; a weak D match, TRBD1 (5 bases). Germline assignment: CDR1 MGHRA and CDR2 YSYEKL. V was pared by 3 bases and J by 0 bases, with 17 bases between. This CDR3 region has 17 residues.

The chain recombines TRBV25-1 with TRBJ2-3; D gene ambiguous. Germline values: CDR1 MGHDK, CDR2 SYGVNS. The CDR3 sequence is 16 residues long. The V gene lost 8 bases and the J gene lost 0 bases, with 18 bases spanning the gap. The CDR3 region has the DNA TGTGCCAGCTCCCCACTTGAGTCCCTGAGCACAGATACGCAGTATTTT. This sequence encodes CASSPLESLSTDTQYF.